This entry concerns a single T cell receptor beta chain. Its antigen is still unknown. No base quality information exists; no much larger clone differs at one position. TCRbeta CDR3 regions were amplified from genomic DNA using the immunoSEQ Assay, a bias-controlled multiplex PCR. Per the source publication's procedure: The number of nucleated cells in each sample was estimated from the amplification of reference gene primers within the assay. Sequence reads were collapsed and filtered to measure the absolute abundance of every unique TCRbeta CDR3 rearrangement. For each sample, productive Simpson clonality was calculated by taking the square root of Simpson's diversity index across productive rearrangements. TCRdb limited this immuneACCESS table to in-frame rearrangements with V and J called. A share of clones is missing; checked studies link under half to unresolved V genes, and the rest is unexplained. The V and J calls and clone size come from that table; D and trimming were worked out from the DNA. The table for this sample lists about 170,000 clones; around nine tenths of them were counted only once. The leading ten clones occupy approximately 3.3% of the sample.

The data derive from a study of blood T cell repertoires in COVID-19 (dated by TCRdb to the early 2020s). A note on the overall study: Collaborator samples came from the United States, Italy and Spain and covered acute and convalescent phases of COVID-19. The material from the prospective study consisted of cDNA or gDNA derived from T cells, B-cell-depleted T cells, or PBMCs. The dataset comprised deeply sampled blood TCRbeta repertoires from subjects exposed to, actively infected with, or recovered from COVID-19. The repertoires were released in a freely available public database meant as a resource for research on the immune response to SARS-CoV-2. Samples were obtained from the ongoing ImmuneRACE study (first 160 participants) and from 1,200 or so subjects provided by 6 global collaborators. A de-identified subject ID, COVID-19 status, age in years and sex were almost always included in the sample metadata. Where HLA class I and class II types were available, the types were taken from metadata supplied by the sample provider, not from assay-based typing.

Collaborating institutions collected whole blood in K2EDTA tubes following their own protocols. Collaborator samples were shipped for TCRbeta analysis as frozen whole blood, isolated PBMCs, or DNA extracted from either sample type. For CDR1 and CDR2, the germline V gene lists SGDLS and YYNGEE. V ends up 0 bases short and J 6 bases short, with an unmatched junction base count of 18. Inclusive of the bounding cysteine and phenylalanine, the CDR3 is 19 residues long. The retained sequence is limited to the CDR3, 57 bases, with the frame set at the first base. Summary of the overall study and its limitations: The amount of clinical and demographic metadata varied by source and participant and was provided uncurated.

This TCR was recovered from a man between 18 and 29 years old with active or convalescent COVID-19. The rearranged chain carries TRBV9 and TRBJ1-2; the central 9 bases match TRBD1. The material sequenced was peripheral blood. The encoded CDR3 is CASSVGPTMKPQGADGYTF. The nucleotide sequence reads TGTGCCAGCAGCGTAGGACCAACCATGAAACCACAGGGGGCCGATGGCTACACCTTC.